These 4 T cell receptor beta chains came from one sample sequenced in a study of blood T cells in healthy people across ages. Together with a sample-barcoded 5' primer, a J-beta primer mix was included in a second PCR lasting about 6 to 11 cycles. A single record per CDR3 protein comes from TCRdb applying MiXCR to the 5' RACE reads. This sample carries 850,000 or so distinct CDR3 sequences, 29% of them seen once, and the ten largest clones take roughly a sixth. Sequenced: blood. The receptors originated from a woman at least 80 years old in good health.

As concerns this clonotype: An end of the junction does not agree with germline; a read error may underlie this. The gene calls are TRBV20-1 and TRBJ2-5; D uncertain. The J call may not be correct, given that the DNA end is closer to TRBJ2-7. Germline CDR1 is DFQATT and CDR2 is SNEGSKA (reference sequence). The CDR3 extends over 15 amino acids. Here the CDR3 DNA reads TGCAGTGCTGGAGATAGGGCTAGTGGGGTTTACGAGCAGTACTTC. This translates into CSAGDRASGVYEQYF.

This clonotype was recorded at least ten times. The rearrangement joins TRBV12-3 or TRBV12-4 to TRBJ2-3; TRBD1 matches at 8 bases. V dropped 5 bases and J dropped 6; count of bases not matched to a gene: 7. The CDR3 totals 14 residues. Here the CDR3 reads CASSHLDRDDTQYF. In DNA, the CDR3 is TGTGCCAGCAGTCACCTGGACAGGGATGATACGCAGTATTTT.

In its sample, this clonotype was seen a few times. The chain has TRBV4-1 and TRBJ2-3; weak D call: TRBD2 (6 bases). Per germline, CDR1 MGHRA and CDR2 YSYEKL. Trimming stripped 1 base from V and 0 bases from J, with 11 bases between. The CDR3 has 16 residues. CDR3 residues: CASSQVRGLSTDTQYF. DNA for the CDR3: TGCGCCAGCAGCCAAGTGCGGGGTCTTAGCACAGATACGCAGTATTTT.

The chain couples TRBV20-1 to TRBJ1-5, with 9 bases that match TRBD1. The CDR3 length is 15 residues. Germline CDR1 reads DFQATT; CDR2 reads SNEGSKA (reference sequence). Germline trimming cut 5 bases from V and 2 bases from J; bases unmatched to any gene: 7. CDR3 DNA: TGCAGTGCTCGGACAGGGGAGGGTGGCAATCAGCCCCAGCATTTT. Encoded protein: CSARTGEGGNQPQHF.